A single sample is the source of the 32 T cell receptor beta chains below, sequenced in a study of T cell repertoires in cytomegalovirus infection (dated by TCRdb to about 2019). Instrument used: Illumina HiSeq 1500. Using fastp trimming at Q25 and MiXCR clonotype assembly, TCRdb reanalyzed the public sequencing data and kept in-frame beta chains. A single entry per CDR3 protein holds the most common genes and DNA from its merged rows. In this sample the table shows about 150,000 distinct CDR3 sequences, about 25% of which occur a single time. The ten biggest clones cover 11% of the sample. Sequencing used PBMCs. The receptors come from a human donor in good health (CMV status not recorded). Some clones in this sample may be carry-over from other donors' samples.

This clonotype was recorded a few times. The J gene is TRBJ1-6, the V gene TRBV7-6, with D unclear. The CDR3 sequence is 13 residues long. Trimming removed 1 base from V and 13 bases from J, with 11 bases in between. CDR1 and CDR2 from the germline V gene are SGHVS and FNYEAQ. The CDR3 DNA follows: TGTGCCAGCAGCTTAGATCTTACGGGGCCCCTCCACTTT. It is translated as CASSLDLTGPLHF.

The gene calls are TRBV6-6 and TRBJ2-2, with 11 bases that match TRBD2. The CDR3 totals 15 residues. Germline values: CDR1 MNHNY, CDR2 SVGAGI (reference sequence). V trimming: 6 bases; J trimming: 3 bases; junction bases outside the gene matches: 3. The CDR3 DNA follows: TGTGCCAGCAGGATAGCGGGGGGGTACACCGGGGAGCTGTTTTTT. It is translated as CASRIAGGYTGELFF.

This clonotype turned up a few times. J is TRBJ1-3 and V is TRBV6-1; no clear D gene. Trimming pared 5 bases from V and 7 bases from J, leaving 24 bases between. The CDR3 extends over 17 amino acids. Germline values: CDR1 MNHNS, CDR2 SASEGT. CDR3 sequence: CASSSATSKISENTIYF. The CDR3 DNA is TGTGCCAGCAGTTCTGCGACCTCTAAAATCTCTGAGAACACCATATATTTT.

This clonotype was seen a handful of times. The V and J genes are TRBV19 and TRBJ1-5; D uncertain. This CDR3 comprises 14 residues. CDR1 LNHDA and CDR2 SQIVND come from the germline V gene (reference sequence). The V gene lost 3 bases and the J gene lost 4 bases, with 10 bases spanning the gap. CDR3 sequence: CASSMGAGNQPQHF. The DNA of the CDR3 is TGTGCCAGTAGTATGGGCGCGGGAAATCAGCCCCAGCATTTT.

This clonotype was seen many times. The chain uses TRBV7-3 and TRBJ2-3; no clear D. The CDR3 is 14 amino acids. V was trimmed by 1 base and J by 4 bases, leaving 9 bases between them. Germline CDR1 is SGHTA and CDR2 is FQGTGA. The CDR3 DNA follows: TGTGCCAGCAGCTTAAGGCTAGTTTCAGATACGCAGTATTTT. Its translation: CASSLRLVSDTQYF. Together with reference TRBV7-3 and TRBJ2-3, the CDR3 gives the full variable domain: GAGVSQTPSNKVTEKGKYVELRCDPISGHTALYWYRQSLGQGPEFLIYFQGTGAADDSGLPNDRFFAVRPEGSVSTLKIQRTERGDSAVYLCASSLRLVSDTQYFGPGTRLTVL.

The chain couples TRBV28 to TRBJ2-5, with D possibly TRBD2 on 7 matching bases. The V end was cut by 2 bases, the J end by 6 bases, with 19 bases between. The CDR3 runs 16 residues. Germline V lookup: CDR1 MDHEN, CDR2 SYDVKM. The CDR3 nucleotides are TGTGCCAGCAGTTTACCCCTAGCGGAGGGGGGGAAGACCCAGTACTTC. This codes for CASSLPLAEGGKTQYF.

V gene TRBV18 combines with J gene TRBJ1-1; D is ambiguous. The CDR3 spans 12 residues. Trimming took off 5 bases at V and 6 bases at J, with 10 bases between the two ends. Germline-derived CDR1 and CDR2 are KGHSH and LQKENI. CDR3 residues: CASSTVDAEAFF. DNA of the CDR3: TGTGCCAGCTCAACCGTGGACGCTGAAGCTTTCTTT.

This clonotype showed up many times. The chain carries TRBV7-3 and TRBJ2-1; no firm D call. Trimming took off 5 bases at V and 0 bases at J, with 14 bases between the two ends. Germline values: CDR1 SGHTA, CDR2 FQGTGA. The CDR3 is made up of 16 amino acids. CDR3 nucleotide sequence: TGTGCCAGCAGCCCCCCTGAAGCGAGCTCCTACAATGAGCAGTTCTTC. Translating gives CASSPPEASSYNEQFF.

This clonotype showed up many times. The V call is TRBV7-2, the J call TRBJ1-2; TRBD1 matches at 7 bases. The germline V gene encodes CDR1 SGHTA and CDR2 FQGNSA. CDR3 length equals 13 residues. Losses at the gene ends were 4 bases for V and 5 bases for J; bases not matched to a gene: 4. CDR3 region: CASSSQGVYGYTF. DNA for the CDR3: TGTGCCAGCAGCTCCCAGGGGGTGTATGGCTACACCTTC.

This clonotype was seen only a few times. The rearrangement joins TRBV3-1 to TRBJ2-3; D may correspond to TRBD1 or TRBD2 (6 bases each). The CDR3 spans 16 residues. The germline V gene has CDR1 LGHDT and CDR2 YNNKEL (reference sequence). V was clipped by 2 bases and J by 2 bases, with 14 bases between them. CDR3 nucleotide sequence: TGTGCCAGCAGCCAACGGGGGCGAGGGTACACAGATACGCAGTATTTT. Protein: CASSQRGRGYTDTQYF.

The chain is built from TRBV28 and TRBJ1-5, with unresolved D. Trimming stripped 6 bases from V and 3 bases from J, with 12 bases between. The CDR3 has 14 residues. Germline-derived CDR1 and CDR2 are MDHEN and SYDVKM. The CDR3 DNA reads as TGTGCCAGCAGAAGGCAGGTTAACAATCAGCCCCAGCATTTT. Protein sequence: CASRRQVNNQPQHF.

CDR3 region: CSVSGRETQYF. For the CDR3, the DNA is TGCAGCGTTTCGGGGCGGGAGACCCAGTACTTC. The rearrangement uses TRBV29-1 and TRBJ2-5; either TRBD1 or TRBD2 may supply D (5 bases each). Germline lookup yields CDR1 SQVTM and CDR2 ANQGSEA. Trimming removed 5 bases at V and 5 bases at J, with 9 bases between. The CDR3 loop spans 11 amino acids.

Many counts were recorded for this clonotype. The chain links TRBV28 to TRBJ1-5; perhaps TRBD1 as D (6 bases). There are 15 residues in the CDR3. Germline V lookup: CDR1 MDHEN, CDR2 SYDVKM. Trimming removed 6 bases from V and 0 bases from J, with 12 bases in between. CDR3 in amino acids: CASRYTGYSNQPQHF. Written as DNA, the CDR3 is TGTGCCAGCAGATATACAGGGTATAGCAATCAGCCCCAGCATTTT.

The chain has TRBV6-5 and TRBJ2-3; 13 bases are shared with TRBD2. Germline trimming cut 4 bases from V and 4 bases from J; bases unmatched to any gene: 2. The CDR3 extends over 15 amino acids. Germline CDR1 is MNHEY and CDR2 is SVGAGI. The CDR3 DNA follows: TGTGCCAGCAGTTGGACTAGCGGGGGAGCAGATACGCAGTATTTT. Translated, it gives CASSWTSGGADTQYF.

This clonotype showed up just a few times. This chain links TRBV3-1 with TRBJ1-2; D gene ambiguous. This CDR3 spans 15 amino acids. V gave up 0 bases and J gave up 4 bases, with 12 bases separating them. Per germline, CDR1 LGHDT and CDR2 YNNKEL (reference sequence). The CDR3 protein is CASSQDFGALYGYTF. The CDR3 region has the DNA TGTGCCAGCAGCCAAGATTTCGGAGCCCTCTATGGCTACACCTTC.

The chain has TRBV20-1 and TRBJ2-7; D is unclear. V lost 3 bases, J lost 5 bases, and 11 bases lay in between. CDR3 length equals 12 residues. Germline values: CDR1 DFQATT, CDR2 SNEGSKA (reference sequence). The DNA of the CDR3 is TGCAGTGCTAGTCACGTGGCGAACGAGCAGTACTTC. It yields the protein CSASHVANEQYF.

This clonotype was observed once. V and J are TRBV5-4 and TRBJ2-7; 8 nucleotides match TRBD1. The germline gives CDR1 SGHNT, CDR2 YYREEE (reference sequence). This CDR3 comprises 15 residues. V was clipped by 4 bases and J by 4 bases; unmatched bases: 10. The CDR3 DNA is TGTGCCAGCAGCAAAGGACAGGGAACGGGGTACGAGCAGTACTTC. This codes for CASSKGQGTGYEQYF.

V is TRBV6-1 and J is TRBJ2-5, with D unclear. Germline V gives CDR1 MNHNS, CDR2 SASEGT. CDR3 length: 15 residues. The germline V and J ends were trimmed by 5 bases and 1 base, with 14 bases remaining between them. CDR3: CASSRVLDTQETQYF. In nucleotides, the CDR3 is TGTGCCAGCAGTAGAGTTCTAGATACCCAAGAGACCCAGTACTTC.

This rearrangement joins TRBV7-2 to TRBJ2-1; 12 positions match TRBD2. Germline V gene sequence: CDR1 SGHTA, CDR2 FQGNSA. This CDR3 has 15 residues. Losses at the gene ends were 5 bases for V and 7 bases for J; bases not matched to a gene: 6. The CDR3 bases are TGTGCCAGCAGCATGAGACTAGCGGGAGTAAATGAGCAGTTCTTC. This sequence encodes CASSMRLAGVNEQFF. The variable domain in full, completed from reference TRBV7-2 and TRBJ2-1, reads GAGVSQSPSNKVTEKGKDVELRCDPISGHTALYWYRQSLGQGLEFLIYFQGNSAPDKSGLPSDRFSAERTGGSVSTLTIQRTQQEDSAVYLCASSMRLAGVNEQFFGPGTRLTVL.

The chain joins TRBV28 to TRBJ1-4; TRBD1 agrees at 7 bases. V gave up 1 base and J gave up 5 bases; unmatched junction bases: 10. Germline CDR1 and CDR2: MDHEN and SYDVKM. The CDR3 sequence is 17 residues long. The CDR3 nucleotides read TGTGCCAGCAGTTTATCTCTCCGGACAGGTGGAAATGAAAAACTGTTTTTT. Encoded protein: CASSLSLRTGGNEKLFF.

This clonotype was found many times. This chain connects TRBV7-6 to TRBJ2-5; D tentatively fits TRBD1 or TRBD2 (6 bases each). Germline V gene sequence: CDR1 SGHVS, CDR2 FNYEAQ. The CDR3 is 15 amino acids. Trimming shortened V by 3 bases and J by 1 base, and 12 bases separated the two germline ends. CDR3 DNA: TGTGCCAGCAGCTTGGGGGGCGCTACCCAAGAGACCCAGTACTTC. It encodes CASSLGGATQETQYF.

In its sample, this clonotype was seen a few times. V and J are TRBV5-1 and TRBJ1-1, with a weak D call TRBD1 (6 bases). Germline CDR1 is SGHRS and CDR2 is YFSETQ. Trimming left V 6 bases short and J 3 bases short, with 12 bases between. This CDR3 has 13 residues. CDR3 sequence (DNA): TGCGCCAGCAATAGGGGGAGGGACACTGAAGCTTTCTTT. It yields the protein CASNRGRDTEAFF.

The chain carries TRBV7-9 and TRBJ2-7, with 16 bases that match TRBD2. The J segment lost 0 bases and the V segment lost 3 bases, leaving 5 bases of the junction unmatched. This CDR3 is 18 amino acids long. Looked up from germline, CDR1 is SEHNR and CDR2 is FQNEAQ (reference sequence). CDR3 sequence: CASSFSGLAGGLSYEQYF. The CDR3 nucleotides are TGTGCCAGCAGCTTTTCGGGACTAGCGGGGGGGCTCTCCTACGAGCAGTACTTC.

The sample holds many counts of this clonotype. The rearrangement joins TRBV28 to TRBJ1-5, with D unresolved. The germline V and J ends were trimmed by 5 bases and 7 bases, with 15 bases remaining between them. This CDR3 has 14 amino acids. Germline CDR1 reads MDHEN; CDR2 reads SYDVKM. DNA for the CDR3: TGTGCCAGCAGTCGGACTGATGCTGGACAGCCCCAGCATTTT. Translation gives CASSRTDAGQPQHF.

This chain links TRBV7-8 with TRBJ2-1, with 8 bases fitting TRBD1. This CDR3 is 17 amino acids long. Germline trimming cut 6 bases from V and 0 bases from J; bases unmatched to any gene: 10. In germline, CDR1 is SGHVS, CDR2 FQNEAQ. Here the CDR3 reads CASSRYQGASSYNEQFF. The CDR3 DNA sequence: TGTGCCAGCAGTCGTTATCAGGGGGCAAGCTCCTACAATGAGCAGTTCTTC.

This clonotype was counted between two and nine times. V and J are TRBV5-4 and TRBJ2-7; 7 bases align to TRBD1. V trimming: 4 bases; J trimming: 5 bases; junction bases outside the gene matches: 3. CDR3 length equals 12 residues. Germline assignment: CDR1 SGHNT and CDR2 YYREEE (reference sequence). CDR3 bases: TGTGCCAGCAGCCCAGACAGGGACGAGCAGTACTTC. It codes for CASSPDRDEQYF.

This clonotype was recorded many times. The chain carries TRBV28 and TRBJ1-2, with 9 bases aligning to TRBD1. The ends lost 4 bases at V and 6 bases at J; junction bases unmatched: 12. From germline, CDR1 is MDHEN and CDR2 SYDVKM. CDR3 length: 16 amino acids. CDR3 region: CASSSNHLGQGNGYTF. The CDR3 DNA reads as TGTGCCAGCAGTTCAAACCACTTAGGACAGGGGAATGGCTACACCTTC.

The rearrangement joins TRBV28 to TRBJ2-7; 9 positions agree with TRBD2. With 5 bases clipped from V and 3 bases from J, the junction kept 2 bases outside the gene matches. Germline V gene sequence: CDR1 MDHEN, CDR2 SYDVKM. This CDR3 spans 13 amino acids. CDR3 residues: CASSGTSHYEQYF. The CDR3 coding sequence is TGTGCCAGCAGTGGGACTAGCCACTACGAGCAGTACTTC. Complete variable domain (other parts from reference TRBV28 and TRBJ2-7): DVKVTQSSRYLVKRTGEKVFLECVQDMDHENMFWYRQDPGLGLRLIYFSYDVKMKEKGDIPEGYSVSREKKERFSLILESASTNQTSMYLCASSGTSHYEQYFGPGTRLTVT.

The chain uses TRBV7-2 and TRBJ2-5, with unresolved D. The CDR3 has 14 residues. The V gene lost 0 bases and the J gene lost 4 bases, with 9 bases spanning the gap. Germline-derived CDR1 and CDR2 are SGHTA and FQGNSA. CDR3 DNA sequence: TGTGCCAGCAGCTTAGCCGGCCCCGGAGAGACCCAGTACTTC. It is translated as CASSLAGPGETQYF.

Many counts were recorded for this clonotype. The CDR3 here is CASSLRAGQGADSPLHF. Here the CDR3 DNA reads TGTGCCAGCAGCTTAAGAGCGGGGCAGGGGGCCGATTCACCCCTCCACTTT. The V and J genes are TRBV7-9 and TRBJ1-6; 8 bases are a match to TRBD1. Germline CDR1 and CDR2: SEHNR and FQNEAQ (reference sequence). The V gene end was trimmed by 2 bases and the J gene end by 8 bases; junction bases not matched to a gene: 11. CDR3 length equals 17 residues.

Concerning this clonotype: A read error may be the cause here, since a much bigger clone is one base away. CDR3 sequence (DNA): TGTGCCAGCAGCTTAAGTGGGGGACCGCCCCAGCATTTT. Amino acids: CASSLSGGPPQHF. The V and J genes are TRBV7-3 and TRBJ1-5; tentatively, D is TRBD1 (5 bases). Trimming took 1 base from V and 9 from J, leaving 10 bases between them. This CDR3 spans 13 amino acids. Germline CDR1 reads SGHTA; CDR2 reads FQGTGA.

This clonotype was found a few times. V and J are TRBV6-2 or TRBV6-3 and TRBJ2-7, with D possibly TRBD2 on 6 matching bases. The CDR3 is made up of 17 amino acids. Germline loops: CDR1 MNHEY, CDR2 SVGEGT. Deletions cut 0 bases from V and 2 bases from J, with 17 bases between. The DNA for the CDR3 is TGTGCCAGCAGTTACTCGAGTCTGGAGGGGCCTACCTACGAGCAGTACTTC. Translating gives CASSYSSLEGPTYEQYF.